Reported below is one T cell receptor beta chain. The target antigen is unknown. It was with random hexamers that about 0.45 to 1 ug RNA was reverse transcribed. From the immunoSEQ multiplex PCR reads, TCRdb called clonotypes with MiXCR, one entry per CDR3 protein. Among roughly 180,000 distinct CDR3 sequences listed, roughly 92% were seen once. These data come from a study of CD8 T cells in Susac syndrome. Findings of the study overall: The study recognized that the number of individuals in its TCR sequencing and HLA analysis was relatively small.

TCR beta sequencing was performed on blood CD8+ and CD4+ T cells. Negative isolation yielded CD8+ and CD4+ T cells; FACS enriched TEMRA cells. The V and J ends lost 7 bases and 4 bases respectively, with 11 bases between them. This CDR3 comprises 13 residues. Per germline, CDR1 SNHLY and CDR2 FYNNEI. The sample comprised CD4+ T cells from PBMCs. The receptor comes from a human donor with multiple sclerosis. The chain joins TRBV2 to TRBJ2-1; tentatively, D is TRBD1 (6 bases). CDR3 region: CASIEGVYNEQFF. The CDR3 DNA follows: TGTGCCAGCATTGAGGGGGTTTACAATGAGCAGTTCTTC.